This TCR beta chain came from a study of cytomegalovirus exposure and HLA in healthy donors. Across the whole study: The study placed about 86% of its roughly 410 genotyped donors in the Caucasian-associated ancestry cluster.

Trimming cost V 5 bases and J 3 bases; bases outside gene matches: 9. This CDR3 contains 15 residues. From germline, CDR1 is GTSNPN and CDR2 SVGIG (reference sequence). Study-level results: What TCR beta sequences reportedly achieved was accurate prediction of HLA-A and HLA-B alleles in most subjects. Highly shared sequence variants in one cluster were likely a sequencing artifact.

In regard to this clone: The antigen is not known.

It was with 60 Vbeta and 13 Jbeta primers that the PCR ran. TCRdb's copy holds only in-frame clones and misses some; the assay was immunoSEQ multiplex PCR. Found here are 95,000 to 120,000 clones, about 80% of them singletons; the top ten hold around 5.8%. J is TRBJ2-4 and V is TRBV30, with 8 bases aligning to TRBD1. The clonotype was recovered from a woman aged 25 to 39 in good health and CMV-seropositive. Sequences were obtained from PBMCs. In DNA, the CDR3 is TGTGCCTGGGACAGGGGACTTTCTGACAAAAACATTCAGTACTTC. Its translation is CAWDRGLSDKNIQYF.